These T cell receptor beta chains were read from a single sample in a study of shared clonotypes between healthy human individuals. The protocol was immunoSEQ multiplex PCR, while the TCRdb copy is restricted to in-frame clones and leaves out a portion. Among around 750,000 clones listed, around two thirds were seen once. Material: memory CD4+ T cells sorted from blood. These receptors were collected from a woman in her twenties or thirties in good health. The CDR3 runs from the conserved cysteine through the conserved F or W. A D gene is named only where the DNA matches it firmly. A row's size may be missing; if present it is once, few, many or a size class.

j_gene: TRBJ2-2
abundance: -
d_gene: TRBD2
v_gene: TRBV6-1
CDR3nt: TGTGCCAGCAGTGTTCGAAGGACTAGCGGGAGGGACACCGGGGAGCTGTTTTTT
CDR3aa: CASSVRRTSGRDTGELFF

j_gene: TRBJ2-3
abundance: -
d_gene: -
v_gene: TRBV10-3
CDR3nt: TGTGCCACCGGAAGACAGATCACAGATACGCAGTATTTT
CDR3aa: CATGRQITDTQYF

j_gene: TRBJ2-7
abundance: -
d_gene: -
v_gene: TRBV28
CDR3nt: TGTGCCAGCAGTTTATCCCGGGTCTACGAGCAGTACTTC
CDR3aa: CASSLSRVYEQYF

j_gene: TRBJ2-1
abundance: -
d_gene: TRBD2
v_gene: TRBV5-4
CDR3nt: TGTGCCAGCAGCTTGGAGCGGGAGGGAGTAAATGAGCAGTTCTTC
CDR3aa: CASSLEREGVNEQFF

j_gene: TRBJ2-5
abundance: -
d_gene: TRBD2
v_gene: TRBV11-1
CDR3nt: TGTGCCAGCAGCTCACGCCGACTAGCTAATCAAGAGACCCAGTACTTC
CDR3aa: CASSSRRLANQETQYF

j_gene: TRBJ2-5
abundance: few
d_gene: -
v_gene: TRBV28
CDR3nt: TGTGCCAGCAGTTTACAGCGAGAGACCCAGTACTTC
CDR3aa: CASSLQRETQYF

j_gene: TRBJ2-3
abundance: -
d_gene: TRBD2
v_gene: TRBV6-1
CDR3nt: TGTGCCAGCAGTGATTTTACGGGACTAGCGGGAGTCGTGGGCGTGGATACGCAGTATTTT
CDR3aa: CASSDFTGLAGVVGVDTQYF

j_gene: TRBJ2-6
abundance: -
d_gene: -
v_gene: TRBV5-6
CDR3nt: TGTGCCGGCGGCAGCTCTGGGGCCAACGTCCTGACTTTC
CDR3aa: CAGGSSGANVLTF

j_gene: TRBJ2-5
abundance: -
d_gene: -
v_gene: TRBV5-4
CDR3nt: TGTGCCAGCAGCTTGGCCCAACAGGGGAGGGAGACCCAGTACTTC
CDR3aa: CASSLAQQGRETQYF

j_gene: TRBJ2-1
abundance: few
d_gene: -
v_gene: TRBV30
CDR3nt: TGTGCCCTGCGTGGGGCAGGGGGGCAGTACAATGAGCAGTTCTTC
CDR3aa: CALRGAGGQYNEQFF

j_gene: TRBJ1-1
abundance: -
d_gene: -
v_gene: TRBV7-8
CDR3nt: TGTGCCAGCAGTATGAACCTGATGAACACTGAAGCTTTCTTT
CDR3aa: CASSMNLMNTEAFF

j_gene: TRBJ2-5
abundance: -
d_gene: TRBD1
v_gene: TRBV13
CDR3nt: TGTGCCAGCAGCTCACTAAAGACAGGGGGCGTAGTAGAGACCCAGTACTTC
CDR3aa: CASSSLKTGGVVETQYF

j_gene: TRBJ2-5
abundance: -
d_gene: -
v_gene: TRBV11-2
CDR3nt: TGTGCCAGCAGCTTAACAGGGACGGAGACCCAGTACTTC
CDR3aa: CASSLTGTETQYF

j_gene: TRBJ2-4
abundance: -
d_gene: TRBD2
v_gene: TRBV7-3
CDR3nt: TGTGCCAGCAGCTCCGGTAGGCAGCGGGAGGCCAAAAACATTCAGTACTTC
CDR3aa: CASSSGRQREAKNIQYF

j_gene: TRBJ2-7
abundance: -
d_gene: TRBD1
v_gene: TRBV5-1
CDR3nt: TGCGCCAGCAGCGTTGGACAGGGGGTCGACGAGCAGTACTTC
CDR3aa: CASSVGQGVDEQYF

j_gene: TRBJ2-5
abundance: -
d_gene: -
v_gene: TRBV5-6
CDR3nt: TGTGCCAGCAGCTTGCTAGGGAGTGTGACCCAGTACTTC
CDR3aa: CASSLLGSVTQYF

j_gene: TRBJ1-3
abundance: -
d_gene: -
v_gene: TRBV5-6
CDR3nt: TGTGCCAGCAGCTTGACAGGGAATATCGGAAACACCATATATTTT
CDR3aa: CASSLTGNIGNTIYF

j_gene: TRBJ2-1
abundance: few
d_gene: -
v_gene: TRBV4-2
CDR3nt: TGTGCCAGCAGCCAAGGCGGACTTTACTCCTACAATGAGCAGTTCTTC
CDR3aa: CASSQGGLYSYNEQFF

j_gene: TRBJ2-3
abundance: -
d_gene: -
v_gene: TRBV7-2
CDR3nt: TGTGCCAGCAGCTTAGCGGCAGATACGCAGTATTTT
CDR3aa: CASSLAADTQYF

j_gene: TRBJ2-5
abundance: -
d_gene: TRBD2
v_gene: TRBV19
CDR3nt: TGTGCCAGTAGTATAGGACTAGCGGGAGAGACCCAGTACTTC
CDR3aa: CASSIGLAGETQYF

j_gene: TRBJ2-5
abundance: -
d_gene: -
v_gene: TRBV9
CDR3nt: TGTGCCAGCAGCGCCGGGGACTTCCAAGAGACCCAGTACTTC
CDR3aa: CASSAGDFQETQYF

j_gene: TRBJ2-2
abundance: few
d_gene: -
v_gene: TRBV5-4
CDR3nt: TGTGCCAGCAGCCCCGTTCCCACCGGGGAGCTGTTTTTT
CDR3aa: CASSPVPTGELFF

j_gene: TRBJ1-2
abundance: -
d_gene: TRBD1
v_gene: TRBV11-2
CDR3nt: TGTGCCAGCAGCCCACCCTCGGACAGGGGGAGGAATGGCTACACCTTC
CDR3aa: CASSPPSDRGRNGYTF

j_gene: TRBJ2-1
abundance: -
d_gene: -
v_gene: TRBV5-5
CDR3nt: TGTGCCAGCAGCTCATACAGGGCCGCTCGAAGCTCCTACAATGAGCAGTTCTTC
CDR3aa: CASSSYRAARSSYNEQFF

j_gene: TRBJ2-7
abundance: -
d_gene: -
v_gene: TRBV27
CDR3nt: TGTGCCAGCAGTCCCCTTCTCGCGACTAGCTCCTACGAGCAGTACTTC
CDR3aa: CASSPLLATSSYEQYF

j_gene: TRBJ2-7
abundance: many
d_gene: -
v_gene: TRBV4-1
CDR3nt: TGCGCCAGCAGCCAGCACCAAGGGAACGCCTACGAGCAGTACTTC
CDR3aa: CASSQHQGNAYEQYF

j_gene: TRBJ2-6
abundance: -
d_gene: -
v_gene: TRBV5-6
CDR3nt: TGTGCCAGCAGCTTGAAACAGTCTGGGGCCAACGTCCTGACTTTC
CDR3aa: CASSLKQSGANVLTF

j_gene: TRBJ2-7
abundance: -
d_gene: TRBD1
v_gene: TRBV19
CDR3nt: TGTGCCAGTAGCGATGACAGGGGGCTCCGGGCCGAGCAGTACTTC
CDR3aa: CASSDDRGLRAEQYF

j_gene: TRBJ2-4
abundance: -
d_gene: -
v_gene: TRBV28
CDR3nt: TGTGCCAGCAAGGGGGGGCTTAGCATTCAGTACTTC
CDR3aa: CASKGGLSIQYF

j_gene: TRBJ1-4
abundance: -
d_gene: -
v_gene: TRBV30
CDR3nt: TGTGCCTGGGGTGACATCCCTGAAAAACTGTTTTTT
CDR3aa: CAWGDIPEKLFF

j_gene: TRBJ2-5
abundance: -
d_gene: TRBD1
v_gene: TRBV7-3
CDR3nt: TGTGCCAGCAGTCCGACAAAGGACAGGGAAGAGACCCAGTACTTC
CDR3aa: CASSPTKDREETQYF

j_gene: TRBJ2-4
abundance: -
d_gene: -
v_gene: TRBV19
CDR3nt: TGTGCCAGTAGTATAGCAAGGCTATCAACATTTCAGTACTTC
CDR3aa: CASSIARLSTFQYF

j_gene: TRBJ1-1
abundance: -
d_gene: -
v_gene: TRBV18
CDR3nt: TGTGCCAGCTCAGGGGGGGGCACTGAAGCTTTCTTT
CDR3aa: CASSGGGTEAFF

j_gene: TRBJ2-1
abundance: many
d_gene: -
v_gene: TRBV2
CDR3nt: TGTGCCAGCAGTGAGGGTTGGCGACAAAATGAGCAGTTCTTC
CDR3aa: CASSEGWRQNEQFF

j_gene: TRBJ2-7
abundance: -
d_gene: TRBD2
v_gene: TRBV5-4
CDR3nt: TGTGCCAGCAGCTTGGGGGCTAGCGGGACGATCTACGAGCAGTACTTC
CDR3aa: CASSLGASGTIYEQYF

j_gene: TRBJ1-6
abundance: -
d_gene: -
v_gene: TRBV9
CDR3nt: TGTGCCAGCAGCGGACCCCCGGGTGCCTTTAATTCACCCCTCCACTTT
CDR3aa: CASSGPPGAFNSPLHF

j_gene: TRBJ1-5
abundance: -
d_gene: -
v_gene: TRBV28
CDR3nt: TGTGCCAGCAGTAGAAATCAGCCCCAGCATTTT
CDR3aa: CASSRNQPQHF

j_gene: TRBJ2-7
abundance: -
d_gene: -
v_gene: TRBV7-9
CDR3nt: TGTGCCAGCAGCTTCGGTCAGGTCTCAGAGCAGTACTTC
CDR3aa: CASSFGQVSEQYF

j_gene: TRBJ2-7
abundance: -
d_gene: -
v_gene: TRBV9
CDR3nt: TGTGCCAGCAGCGTAGGGCCCCAACAGGGTGACGAGCAGTACTTC
CDR3aa: CASSVGPQQGDEQYF

j_gene: TRBJ2-5
abundance: -
d_gene: TRBD2
v_gene: TRBV19
CDR3nt: TGTGCCAGTAGTCTAGTAGCGGGGGGACAAGAGACCCAGTACTTC
CDR3aa: CASSLVAGGQETQYF

j_gene: TRBJ1-5
abundance: few
d_gene: TRBD1
v_gene: TRBV5-1
CDR3nt: TGCGCCAGCAGCTTCTGGACAGGGGCGAATCAGCCCCAGCATTTT
CDR3aa: CASSFWTGANQPQHF

j_gene: TRBJ2-5
abundance: -
d_gene: -
v_gene: TRBV11-2
CDR3nt: TGTGCCAGCAGCTTAGTAGCTACAGGGCAGACCCAGTACTTC
CDR3aa: CASSLVATGQTQYF

j_gene: TRBJ2-7
abundance: few
d_gene: -
v_gene: TRBV6-1
CDR3nt: TGTGCCAGCACAGTCGGGCTATTCGAGGCGAAAAACTTC
CDR3aa: CASTVGLFEAKNF

j_gene: TRBJ1-2
abundance: -
d_gene: TRBD1
v_gene: TRBV14
CDR3nt: TGTGCCAGCAGCCTGGGACAGGCTTTCTATGGCTACACCTTC
CDR3aa: CASSLGQAFYGYTF

j_gene: TRBJ2-4
abundance: -
d_gene: -
v_gene: TRBV6-5
CDR3nt: TGTGCCAGCAGTAACCAGGGGGGGAACATTCAGTACTTC
CDR3aa: CASSNQGGNIQYF